This T cell receptor beta chain is drawn from a study of T cell repertoires in cytomegalovirus infection (dated by TCRdb to between 2019 and 2020). About the investigation overall: Because public TCR beta signatures pointed to carriage of CMV infection together with the matching HLA type, the HLA type of each donor mattered for the analysis.

For CDR1 and CDR2, the germline V gene lists SGHAT and FQNNGV. V is reduced by 3 bases and J by 0 bases, leaving a spacing of 15 bases between them. The CDR3, cysteine through phenylalanine, is 17 amino acids long. Solely the CDR3 DNA is kept, with 51 bases framed from the first base. Ten or more counts support this clonotype. Its recognized antigen is unknown. The sample holds no much larger clone one base away, and base qualities are not on file. The paper's findings and limits, for the study overall: In both this cohort and an independent cohort of under 450 donors, the cumulative frequency of public TCR beta family members distinguished carriers of CMV infection plus the relevant HLA type. The ex vivo response was dominated by HLA-C-restricted CMV-specific TCR beta clonotypes, which also provided the single most frequent clonotype in two of eight donors.

Sequencing took place on an Illumina HiSeq 1500. In TCRdb, the public reads were trimmed at Q25 with fastp and aligned with MiXCR, with productive beta chains retained. One record per CDR3 amino acid sequence lists the most common genes and DNA. The sample table contains 200,000 to 300,000 distinct CDR3 sequences; only one count was recorded for about 13% of them. The ten largest account for about 8.7% of the sample. This TCR was recovered from a human donor in good health (CMV status not recorded). Some clones in this sample may be carry-over from other donors' samples. Here the chain combines TRBV11-2 and TRBJ1-3; TRBD1 could be the D gene, as 5 bases match. The sample taken for sequencing was PBMCs. The sequenced DNA is TGTGCCAGCAGCTTTTTACCGGGACTAAGCTCTGGAAACACCATATATTTT. It translates to CASSFLPGLSSGNTIYF.